A selection of T cell receptor beta chains follows, all from one sample in a study of regulatory T cells. The repertoire was sequenced with immunoSEQ multiplex PCR; TCRdb's copy has only in-frame clones and lacks some. The data contain some 30,000 clones, roughly 93% of them singletons. Sample: conventional CD4+ T cells sorted from blood. The receptors come from a child aged 2 to 10 with CD3G deficiency. Each CDR3 is given with its conserved first and last residue. A D gene is named only where the DNA matches it firmly. Clone size is given for some rows only: seen once, a few or many times, or a class if the clone is expanded.

D: TRBD2
J: TRBJ2-5
size: .
V: TRBV7-9
CDR3: CASSPGGRYGARTQYF
DNA: TGTGCCAGCAGCCCGGGCGGGAGGTATGGGGCTCGGACCCAGTACTTC

D: .
J: TRBJ2-7
size: .
V: TRBV28
CDR3: CASSEGRTAEQYF
DNA: TGTGCCAGCAGTGAGGGCAGAACCGCCGAGCAGTACTTC

D: .
J: TRBJ2-1
size: .
V: TRBV5-1
CDR3: CASSQGGGPYNEQFF
DNA: TGCGCCAGCAGCCAGGGAGGAGGTCCCTACAATGAGCAGTTCTTC

D: TRBD1
J: TRBJ2-7
size: once
V: TRBV6-1
CDR3: CASSLDRGGNEQYF
DNA: TGTGCCAGCAGTCTTGACAGGGGCGGGAACGAGCAGTACTTC

D: .
J: TRBJ2-7
size: .
V: TRBV28
CDR3: CASSSAGVLTYEQYF
DNA: TGTGCCAGCAGTTCGGCAGGGGTGTTAACCTACGAGCAGTACTTC

D: TRBD2
J: TRBJ2-1
size: .
V: TRBV28
CDR3: CATSNPGTSGRHNEQFF
DNA: TGTGCCACCTCCAACCCCGGTACTAGCGGGAGGCACAATGAGCAGTTCTTC

D: .
J: TRBJ1-1
size: .
V: TRBV6-6
CDR3: CASRSTGEAFF
DNA: TGTGCCAGCAGGTCCACAGGGGAAGCTTTCTTT

D: .
J: TRBJ2-1
size: .
V: TRBV28
CDR3: CASSFTANSYNEQFF
DNA: TGTGCCAGCAGTTTCACAGCGAACTCCTACAATGAGCAGTTCTTC

D: .
J: TRBJ1-1
size: .
V: TRBV11-2
CDR3: CASSIQAGTEAFF
DNA: TGTGCCAGCAGCATCCAGGCTGGGACTGAAGCTTTCTTT

D: TRBD2
J: TRBJ2-1
size: .
V: TRBV18
CDR3: CASSPAGGRRGEQFF
DNA: TGTGCCAGCTCACCGGCGGGAGGGCGGAGGGGTGAGCAGTTCTTC

D: .
J: TRBJ2-5
size: .
V: TRBV5-1
CDR3: CASSLGGGETQYF
DNA: TGCGCCAGCTCGCTTGGTGGCGGGGAGACCCAGTACTTC

D: .
J: TRBJ2-7
size: .
V: TRBV6-1
CDR3: CASRGDRAYEQYF
DNA: TGTGCCAGCAGGGGGGACCGAGCCTACGAGCAGTACTTC

D: .
J: TRBJ2-1
size: .
V: TRBV7-2
CDR3: CASSLLSEQFF
DNA: TGTGCCAGCAGCCTCCTAAGTGAGCAGTTCTTC

D: .
J: TRBJ2-7
size: .
V: TRBV28
CDR3: CASSPGRGGLGSYEQYF
DNA: TGTGCCAGCAGCCCGGGAAGAGGCGGTCTCGGCTCCTACGAGCAGTACTTC

D: TRBD1
J: TRBJ2-7
size: .
V: TRBV28
CDR3: CASSSSGTGRYEQYF
DNA: TGTGCCAGCAGTTCCTCCGGGACAGGGCGCTACGAGCAGTACTTC

D: .
J: TRBJ2-7
size: .
V: TRBV28
CDR3: CASSLPGRYNSYEQYF
DNA: TGTGCCAGCAGTTTACCTGGCCGGTATAACTCCTACGAGCAGTACTTC

D: .
J: TRBJ2-1
size: once
V: TRBV5-1
CDR3: CASSLANRAMEEQFF
DNA: TGCGCCAGCAGCTTGGCCAACAGGGCGATGGAAGAGCAGTTCTTC